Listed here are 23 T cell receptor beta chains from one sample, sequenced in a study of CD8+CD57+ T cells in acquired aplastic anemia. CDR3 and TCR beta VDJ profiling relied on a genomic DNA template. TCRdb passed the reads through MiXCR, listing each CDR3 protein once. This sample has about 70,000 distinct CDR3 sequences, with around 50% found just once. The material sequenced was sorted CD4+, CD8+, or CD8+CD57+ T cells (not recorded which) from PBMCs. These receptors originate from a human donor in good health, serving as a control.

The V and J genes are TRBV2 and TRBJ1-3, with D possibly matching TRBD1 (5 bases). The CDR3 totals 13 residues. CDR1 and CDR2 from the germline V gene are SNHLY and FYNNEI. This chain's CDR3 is CASGGVSGNTIYF. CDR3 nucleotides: TGTGCTAGCGGGGGGGTCTCTGGAAACACCATATATTTT.

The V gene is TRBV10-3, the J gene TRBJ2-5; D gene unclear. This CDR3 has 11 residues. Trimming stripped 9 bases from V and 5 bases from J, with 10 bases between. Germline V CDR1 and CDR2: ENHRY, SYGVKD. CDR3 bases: TGTGCCATATCACCTGGGGAGACCCAGTACTTC. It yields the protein CAISPGETQYF.

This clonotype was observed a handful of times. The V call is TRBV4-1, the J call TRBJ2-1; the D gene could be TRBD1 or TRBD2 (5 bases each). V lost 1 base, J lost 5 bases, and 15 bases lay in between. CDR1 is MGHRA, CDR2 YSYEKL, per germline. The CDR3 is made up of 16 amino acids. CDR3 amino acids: CASSQGWPEGHNEQFF. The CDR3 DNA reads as TGCGCCAGCAGCCAAGGTTGGCCAGAGGGGCACAATGAGCAGTTCTTC.

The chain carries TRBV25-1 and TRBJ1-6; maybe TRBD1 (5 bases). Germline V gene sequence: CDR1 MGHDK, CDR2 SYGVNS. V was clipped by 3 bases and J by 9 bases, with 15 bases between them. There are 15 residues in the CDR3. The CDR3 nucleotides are TGTGCCAGCAGTGATGGCTGGGGCGGCGGTTCACCCCTCCACTTT. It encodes CASSDGWGGGSPLHF.

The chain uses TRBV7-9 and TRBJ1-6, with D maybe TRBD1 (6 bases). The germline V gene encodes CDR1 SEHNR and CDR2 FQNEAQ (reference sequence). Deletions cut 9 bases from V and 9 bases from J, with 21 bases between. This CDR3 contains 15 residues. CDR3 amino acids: CASSTGTPAVSPLHF. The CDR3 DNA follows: TGTGCCAGTAGTACCGGGACACCTGCTGTTTCACCCCTCCACTTT.

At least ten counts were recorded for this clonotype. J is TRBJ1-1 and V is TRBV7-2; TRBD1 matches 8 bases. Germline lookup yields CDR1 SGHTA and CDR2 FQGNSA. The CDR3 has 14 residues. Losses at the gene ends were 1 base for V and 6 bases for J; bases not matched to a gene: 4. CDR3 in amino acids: CASSLGQGTPEAFF. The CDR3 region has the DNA TGTGCCAGCAGCTTAGGACAGGGGACCCCTGAAGCTTTCTTT. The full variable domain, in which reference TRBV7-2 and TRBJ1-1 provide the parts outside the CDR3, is GAGVSQSPSNKVTEKGKDVELRCDPISGHTALYWYRQSLGQGLEFLIYFQGNSAPDKSGLPSDRFSAERTGGSVSTLTIQRTQQEDSAVYLCASSLGQGTPEAFFGQGTRLTVV.

This CDR3 is CSAAHGTHGYTF. Here the CDR3 DNA reads TGCAGCGCCGCCCACGGGACACATGGCTACACCTTC. The genes are TRBV29-1 and TRBJ1-2; D perhaps matches TRBD1 (6 bases). CDR1 is SQVTM and CDR2 is ANQGSEA in the germline V gene. Trimming cost V 7 bases and J 6 bases, with 15 bases left between them. The CDR3 has 12 residues.

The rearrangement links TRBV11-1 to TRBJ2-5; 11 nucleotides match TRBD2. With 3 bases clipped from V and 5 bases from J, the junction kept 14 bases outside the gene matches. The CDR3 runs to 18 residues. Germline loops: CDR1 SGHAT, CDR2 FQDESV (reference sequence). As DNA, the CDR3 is TGTGCCAGCAGCTTCGAACTAGCGGGGGTTCAGGTTCGGGAGACCCAGTACTTC. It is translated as CASSFELAGVQVRETQYF.

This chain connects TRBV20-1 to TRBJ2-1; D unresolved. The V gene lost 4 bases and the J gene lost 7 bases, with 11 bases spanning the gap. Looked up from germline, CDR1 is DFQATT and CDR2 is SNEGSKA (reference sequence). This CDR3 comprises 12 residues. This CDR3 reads CSATDEGNEQFF. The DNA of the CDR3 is TGCAGTGCTACCGACGAAGGAAATGAGCAGTTCTTC.

The CDR3 DNA reads TGTGCCAGCAGCCGAACCTACAATCAGCCCCAGCATTTT. Translated, it gives CASSRTYNQPQHF. This sequence joins TRBV7-8 and TRBJ1-5; D uncertain. The CDR3 is made up of 13 amino acids. CDR1 and CDR2 (germline): SGHVS, FQNEAQ. Trimming took off 5 bases at V and 3 bases at J, with 8 bases between the two ends. The whole variable domain, remainder taken from reference TRBV7-8 and TRBJ1-5, is GAGVSQSPRYKVAKRGQDVALRCDPISGHVSLFWYQQALGQGPEFLTYFQNEAQLDKSGLPSDRFFAERPEGSVSTLKIQRTQQEDSAVYLCASSRTYNQPQHFGDGTRLSIL.

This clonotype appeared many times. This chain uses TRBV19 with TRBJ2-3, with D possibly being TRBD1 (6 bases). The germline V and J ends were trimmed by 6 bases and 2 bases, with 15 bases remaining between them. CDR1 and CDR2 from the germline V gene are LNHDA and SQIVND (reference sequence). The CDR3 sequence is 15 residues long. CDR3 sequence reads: CASRDPGHFTDTQYF. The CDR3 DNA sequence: TGTGCCAGTAGAGATCCGGGACACTTCACAGATACGCAGTATTTT. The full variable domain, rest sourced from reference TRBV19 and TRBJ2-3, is DGGITQSPKYLFRKEGQNVTLSCEQNLNHDAMYWYRQDPGQGLRLIYYSQIVNDFQKGDIAEGYSVSREKKESFPLTVTSAQKNPTAFYLCASRDPGHFTDTQYFGPGTRLTVL.

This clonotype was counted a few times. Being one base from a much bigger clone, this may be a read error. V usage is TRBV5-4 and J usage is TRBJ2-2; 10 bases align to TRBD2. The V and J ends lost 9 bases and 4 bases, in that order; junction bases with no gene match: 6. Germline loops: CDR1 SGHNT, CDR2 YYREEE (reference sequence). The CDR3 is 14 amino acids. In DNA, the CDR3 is TGTGCCATTGGGTGGACTAGCGGCACCGGGGAGCTGTTTTTT. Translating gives CAIGWTSGTGELFF.

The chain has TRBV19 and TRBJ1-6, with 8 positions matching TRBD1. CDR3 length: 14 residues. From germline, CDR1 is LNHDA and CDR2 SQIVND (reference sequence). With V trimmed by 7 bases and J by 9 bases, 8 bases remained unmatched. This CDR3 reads CASTEDRVFSPLHF. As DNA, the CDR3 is TGTGCCAGTACGGAGGACAGGGTATTTTCACCCCTCCACTTT.

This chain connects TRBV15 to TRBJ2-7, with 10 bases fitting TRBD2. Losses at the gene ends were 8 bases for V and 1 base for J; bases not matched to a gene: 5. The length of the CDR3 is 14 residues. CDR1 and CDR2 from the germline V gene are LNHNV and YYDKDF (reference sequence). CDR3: CATFRTSGSYEQYF. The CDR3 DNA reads TGTGCCACCTTCCGGACTAGCGGTTCCTACGAGCAGTACTTC.

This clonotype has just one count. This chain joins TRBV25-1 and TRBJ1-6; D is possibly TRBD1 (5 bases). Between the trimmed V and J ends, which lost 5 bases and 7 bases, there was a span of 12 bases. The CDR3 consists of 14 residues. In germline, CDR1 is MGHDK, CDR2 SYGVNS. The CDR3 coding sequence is TGTGCCAGCAGTCTTGGACACCTAAATTCACCCCTCCACTTT. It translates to CASSLGHLNSPLHF.

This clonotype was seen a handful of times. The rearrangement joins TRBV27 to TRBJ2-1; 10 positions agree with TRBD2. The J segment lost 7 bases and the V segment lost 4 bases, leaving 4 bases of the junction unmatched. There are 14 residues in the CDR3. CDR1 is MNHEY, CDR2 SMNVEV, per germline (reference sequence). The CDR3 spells CASSSSGSYNEQFF. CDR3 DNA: TGTGCCAGCAGTTCTAGCGGGAGTTATAATGAGCAGTTCTTC.

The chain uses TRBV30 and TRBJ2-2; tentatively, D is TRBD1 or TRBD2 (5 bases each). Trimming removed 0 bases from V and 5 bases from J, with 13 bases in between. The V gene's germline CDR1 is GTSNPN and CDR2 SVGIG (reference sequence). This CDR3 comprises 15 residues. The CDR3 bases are TGTGCCTGGAGTGTACTAGGGGTGAAAACCGGGGAGCTGTTTTTT. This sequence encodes CAWSVLGVKTGELFF.

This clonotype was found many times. The CDR3 region is CASSSKGGSTDTQYF. Written as DNA, the CDR3 is TGTGCCAGCAGCTCTAAGGGGGGGAGCACAGATACGCAGTATTTT. The chain is built from TRBV9 and TRBJ2-3, with D perhaps TRBD2 (7 bases). The CDR3 covers 15 residues. Germline lookup yields CDR1 SGDLS and CDR2 YYNGEE. The germline V and J ends were trimmed by 4 bases and 0 bases, with 12 bases remaining between them.

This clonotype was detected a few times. DNA of the CDR3: TGTGCCAGCAGCTTATCTGGGGGAAGCGATGGCTACACCTTC. This codes for CASSLSGGSDGYTF. The chain couples TRBV7-3 to TRBJ1-2; D is possibly TRBD1 (5 bases). CDR1 and CDR2 (germline): SGHTA, FQGTGA. CDR3 size: 14 residues. Trimming cost V 2 bases and J 6 bases, with 13 bases left between them.

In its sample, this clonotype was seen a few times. The CDR3 protein is CASNTPALAGANVLTF. In DNA form, the CDR3 reads TGTGCCAGTAATACCCCTGCTCTCGCTGGGGCCAACGTCCTGACTTTC. The chain is built from TRBV19 and TRBJ2-6; D not certain. Trimming removed 7 bases at V and 2 bases at J, with 15 bases between. Germline-derived CDR1 and CDR2 are LNHDA and SQIVND (reference sequence). This CDR3 comprises 16 residues.

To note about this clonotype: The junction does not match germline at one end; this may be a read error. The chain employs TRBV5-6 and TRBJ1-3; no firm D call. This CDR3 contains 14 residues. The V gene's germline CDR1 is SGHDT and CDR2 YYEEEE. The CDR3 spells CASSLSECGNTTYF. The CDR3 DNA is TGTGCCAGCAGTTTGTCAGAGTGCGGAAACACCACATATTTT. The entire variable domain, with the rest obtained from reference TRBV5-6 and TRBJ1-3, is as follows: DAGVTQSPTHLIKTRGQQVTLRCSPKSGHDTVSWYQQALGQGPQFIFQYYEEEERQRGNFPDRFSGHQFPNYSSELNVNALLLGDSALYLCASSLSECGNTTYFGEGSWLTVV.

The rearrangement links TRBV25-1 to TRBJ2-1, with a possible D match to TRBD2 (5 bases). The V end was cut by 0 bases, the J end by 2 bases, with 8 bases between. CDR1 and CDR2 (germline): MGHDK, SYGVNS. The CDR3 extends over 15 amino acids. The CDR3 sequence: CASSEYEGPYNEQFF. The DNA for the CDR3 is TGTGCCAGCAGTGAATACGAGGGCCCCTACAATGAGCAGTTCTTC.

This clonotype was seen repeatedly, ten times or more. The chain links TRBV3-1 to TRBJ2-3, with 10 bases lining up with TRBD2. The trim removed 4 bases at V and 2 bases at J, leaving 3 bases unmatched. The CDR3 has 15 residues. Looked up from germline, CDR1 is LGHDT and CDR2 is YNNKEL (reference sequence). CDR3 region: CASSPSGGHTDTQYF. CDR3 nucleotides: TGTGCCAGCAGCCCTAGCGGGGGACACACAGATACGCAGTATTTT.